These T cell receptor beta chains were read from a single sample in a study of radiation and T cells in renal cell carcinoma. Produced via immunoSEQ multiplex PCR; TCRdb's table is partial and in-frame only. Of about 150,000 clones in the sample, 80% to 90% were seen once. Source: blood, taken from a patient whose treatment included radiotherapy and nephrectomy. The receptor set was obtained from a woman in her fifties or sixties with renal cell carcinoma. The conserved cysteine and the conserved F or W are not part of the CDR3 here. The size entry is marked missing in some rows and otherwise reads once, few, many or a size class.

TRBJ2-7 | NA | TRBV19 | ASSMLSIGEQY
TRBJ2-3 | NA | TRBV19 | ASRLRGLAGGGDTQY
TRBJ2-5 | NA | TRBV18 | ASSLRAQETQY
TRBJ2-5 | NA | TRBV5-1 | ASSLGSRETQY
TRBJ2-1 | NA | TRBV18 | ASSPGGGIYEQF
TRBJ2-3 | NA | TRBV12-5 | ASGPRGGTDTQY
TRBJ2-3 | NA | TRBV19 | ASTGRGTDTQY
TRBJ2-7 | medium-sized | TRBV9 | ASSEGMGQEFSYEQY
TRBJ2-2 | NA | TRBV5-1 | ASSLVADHQGGELF
TRBJ1-3 | NA | TRBV30 | AWSSFGTGSGNTIY
TRBJ1-5 | NA | TRBV23-1 | ASRSPGNQPQH
TRBJ2-3 | NA | TRBV5-1 | ASSEGTGSTDTQY
TRBJ2-5 | NA | TRBV19 | ASSINLQGQETQY
TRBJ1-4 | NA | TRBV5-1 | ASSGGGAGSNEKLF
TRBJ1-6 | once | TRBV5-6 | ASSLGQGAASYNSPLH
TRBJ1-2 | NA | TRBV30 | AFRQGAGGYT
TRBJ2-7 | NA | TRBV19 | ASSIGGGRPYEQY
TRBJ1-2 | NA | TRBV5-1 | ASSLGGYAYGYT
TRBJ1-5 | once | TRBV7-9 | ASSAGRSNQPQH
TRBJ1-2 | NA | TRBV5-1 | ASSLGTANYGYT
TRBJ2-7 | NA | TRBV10-2 | ASSAQGTYEQY
TRBJ2-5 | NA | TRBV2 | ASSSNSGTSGTQY
TRBJ1-2 | NA | TRBV10-3 | AISESGGRGLKNYGYT
TRBJ1-6 | NA | TRBV9 | ASSVLDSYNSPLH
TRBJ1-1 | NA | TRBV6-5 | ASTPEQGIPEAF
TRBJ2-5 | NA | TRBV5-8 | ASSIQPEQETQY
TRBJ2-1 | NA | TRBV9 | ASSVVYNEQF
TRBJ1-3 | NA | TRBV5-8 | ASSFGTGPGNTIY
TRBJ1-2 | NA | TRBV6-5 | ASTFWDRVYGYT
TRBJ2-7 | once | TRBV6-5 | ASSYWTGGSYEQY
TRBJ1-1 | NA | TRBV19 | ASNELGTGKLNTEAF
TRBJ2-3 | NA | TRBV6-5 | ASSPLGDTQY
TRBJ1-1 | NA | TRBV30 | AWSEGQMNTEAF
TRBJ1-2 | once | TRBV5-1 | ASRLETGGGKLGGYT
TRBJ2-1 | once | TRBV9 | ASSVEADSFNEQF
TRBJ2-3 | NA | TRBV4-1 | ASSQVSLAGVADTQY
TRBJ1-1 | NA | TRBV18 | ASSPNYSGSGTEAF
TRBJ1-5 | NA | TRBV25-1 | ASREQGRAQPQH
TRBJ2-4 | NA | TRBV19 | ASSMWTENIQY
TRBJ2-3 | NA | TRBV7-3 | ASSLRDSPFNTDTQY
TRBJ1-2 | NA | TRBV5-5 | ASSLGQLGLSYGYT
TRBJ1-2 | NA | TRBV6-1 | ASSEIRAEANYGYT
TRBJ1-1 | NA | TRBV15 | ATSRDGYLEDTEAF
TRBJ1-2 | NA | TRBV6-5 | ASSYFPDNYGYT
TRBJ1-5 | once | TRBV12-1 | AGAVPRVVPGQPQH
TRBJ2-2 | NA | TRBV6-6 | ASIRSTFSTGELF
TRBJ1-1 | once | TRBV11-2 | ASSLDRVRTEAF
TRBJ2-7 | NA | TRBV11-2 | ASRETPYEQY
TRBJ2-7 | NA | TRBV4-2 | ASSQDPATSYEQY
TRBJ2-5 | NA | TRBV9 | ASSPSGAAGKIGKETQY
TRBJ1-4 | NA | TRBV18 | ASSPRGNEGEKLF
TRBJ2-1 | NA | TRBV2 | ASSAGLAGGVEQF
TRBJ2-7 | NA | TRBV7-9 | ASSLDQRVYEQY
TRBJ2-3 | few | TRBV29-1 | SHGGGLGTDTQY
TRBJ2-6 | NA | TRBV5-1 | ASSPRGRQGKHGANVLT
TRBJ2-7 | NA | TRBV7-2 | ASGGNLGGGYEQY
TRBJ1-4 | NA | TRBV7-2 | ASSLNRGEGEKLF
TRBJ2-1 | NA | TRBV7-9 | ASSLGTLEQF
TRBJ2-3 | NA | TRBV4-2 | ASSPRTSGGLLRAFGGYTQY